The sequence of this TCR beta chain was determined in a study of OX40 agonist ivuxolimab in advanced cancers. Looking at the study overall: Participants could have had prior anti-PD-1, anti-PD-L1 or anti-CTLA-4 therapy, and 40% had some. Two cutaneous melanoma patients and one hepatocellular carcinoma patient, three in all, had partial responses.

Overall study results and limits: Expanded clones tended on average to be more numerous among CD8+ T cells than CD4+.

TCRdb's copy holds only in-frame clones and misses some; the assay was immunoSEQ multiplex PCR. The repertoire holds more than 80,000 clones, with around 90% as singletons. The CDR3 runs 12 residues. CDR1 is MNHNY and CDR2 is SVGAGI in the germline V gene (reference sequence). Trimming shortened V by 4 bases and J by 7 bases, and 10 bases separated the two germline ends. On this clone itself: The antigen is unknown.

Sample: CD4+ or CD8+ T cells sorted from blood, taken in a trial of the OX40 agonist ivuxolimab. This receptor was identified in an adult with an advanced solid tumor such as melanoma, head and neck, liver or kidney cancer. V gene TRBV6-6 combines with J gene TRBJ1-1; TRBD1 might be the D (6 bases). In DNA, the CDR3 is TGTGCCAGCAGTTCTTGGACAGTTGAAGCTTTCTTT. It yields the protein CASSSWTVEAFF.